The rows below give T cell receptor beta chains drawn from one sample of a study of neurological immune-mediated disorders. From the 5' RACE reads, TCRdb called clonotypes with MiXCR, one entry per CDR3 protein. The sample shows tens of thousands of distinct CDR3 sequences, 2% to 3% of them seen only once. The specimen was PBMCs. These receptor sequences come from a man aged 45-60 years with multiple sclerosis. Each CDR3 is given with its conserved first and last residue. Fields, in order: V gene, CDR3 protein.

V gene: TRBV6-6
CDR3 protein: CAIPAAYGYTF

V gene: TRBV28
CDR3 protein: CASTTGGSSTGELFF

V gene: TRBV29-1
CDR3 protein: CSVDRQATGELFF

V gene: TRBV9
CDR3 protein: CASSVGPLDETQYF

V gene: TRBV20-1
CDR3 protein: CSALVGASTDTQYF

V gene: TRBV9
CDR3 protein: CASSVGTAAETQYF

V gene: TRBV5-1
CDR3 protein: CASSPAGQGARNTEAFF

V gene: TRBV5-1
CDR3 protein: CASSGTGGNYGYTF

V gene: TRBV7-9
CDR3 protein: CASSFQAGNTGELFF

V gene: TRBV12-3/TRBV12-4
CDR3 protein: CASSTSHTDTQYF

V gene: TRBV28
CDR3 protein: CASSTDRGTYNEQFF

V gene: TRBV12-3/TRBV12-4
CDR3 protein: CASSQRPINYGYTF

V gene: TRBV4-1
CDR3 protein: CASSPNPGVRQPQHF

V gene: TRBV20-1
CDR3 protein: CSARGAGRGYTDTQYF

V gene: TRBV12-3/TRBV12-4
CDR3 protein: CASSLSGQGNSTLNF

V gene: TRBV29-1
CDR3 protein: CSVDVARYGYTF